These 9 T cell receptor beta chains were sequenced from one sample in a study of cytomegalovirus exposure and HLA in healthy donors. The study ran its PCR with 60 Vbeta and 13 Jbeta primers. Sequencing used immunoSEQ multiplex PCR; TCRdb keeps in-frame clones, though not all of them. The sample has roughly 100,000 clones; 50% to 65% are singletons. The sample consisted of PBMCs. The receptors come from a man aged 25 to 45 in good health and CMV-seropositive.

The chain employs TRBV4-2 and TRBJ1-2; 7 bases map to TRBD1. Germline-derived CDR1 and CDR2 are LGHNA and YNFKEQ. The CDR3 consists of 16 residues. V lost 6 bases and J lost 4; bases outside the gene matches: 14. CDR3 bases: TGTGCCAGCAGACTATCCGGACAGGCTTCCTTCTATGGCTACACCTTC. Translated, it gives CASRLSGQASFYGYTF.

This clone was counted a few times. The chain uses TRBV7-2 and TRBJ2-7; D possibly corresponds to TRBD2 (6 bases). Germline V gene sequence: CDR1 SGHTA, CDR2 FQGNSA. This CDR3 region has 13 residues. The germline V and J ends were trimmed by 2 bases and 3 bases, with 8 bases remaining between them. The CDR3 DNA is TGTGCCAGCAGCTTATTGCGGGACTACGAGCAGTACTTC. Translating gives CASSLLRDYEQYF.

The CDR3, as DNA: TGTGCCAGCCAGGTTGGGGCCAACGTCCTGACTTTC. Translated, it gives CASQVGANVLTF. The chain is built from TRBV6-6 and TRBJ2-6; D unclear. The CDR3 is 12 residues long. V gave up 8 bases and J gave up 3 bases, with 5 bases separating them. CDR1 and CDR2 from the germline V gene are MNHNY and SVGAGI (reference sequence).

This chain uses TRBV15 with TRBJ2-2, with 7 bases fitting TRBD1. Germline CDR1 reads LNHNV; CDR2 reads YYDKDF (reference sequence). The ends lost 3 bases at V and 4 bases at J; junction bases unmatched: 11. CDR3 length: 17 amino acids. The CDR3 region is CATSRPGVGGLTGELFF. In nucleotides, the CDR3 is TGTGCCACCAGCAGGCCAGGGGTAGGGGGCCTCACCGGGGAGCTGTTTTTT. The full variable domain, completed using reference TRBV15 and TRBJ2-2, is DAMVIQNPRYQVTQFGKPVTLSCSQTLNHNVMYWYQQKSSQAPKLLFHYYDKDFNNEADTPDNFQSRRPNTSFCFLDIRSPGLGDTAMYLCATSRPGVGGLTGELFFGEGSRLTVL.

The count of this clone is one. The V and J genes are TRBV7-2 and TRBJ1-1; D is uncertain. This CDR3 comprises 16 residues. Trimming took off 5 bases at V and 6 bases at J, with 22 bases between the two ends. Germline-derived CDR1 and CDR2 are SGHTA and FQGNSA. The CDR3 nucleotides are TGTGCCAGCAGCGACATCTACAGAACTTACCGAGCTGAAGCTTTCTTT. This encodes CASSDIYRTYRAEAFF.

The J gene is TRBJ2-3, the V gene TRBV7-9, with 9 bases matching TRBD1. Trimming removed 5 bases from V and 5 bases from J; junction bases left unmatched: 5. Germline CDR1 reads SEHNR; CDR2 reads FQNEAQ (reference sequence). The CDR3 extends over 14 amino acids. The CDR3 nucleotides are TGTGCCAGCAGCCGCAGACAGGGGGGAGATACGCAGTATTTT. It translates to CASSRRQGGDTQYF.

The chain has TRBV4-1 and TRBJ2-7; possible D gene TRBD2, 5 bases. V dropped 3 bases and J dropped 3 bases, with 9 bases sitting between them. The CDR3 runs 13 residues. Germline CDR1 is MGHRA and CDR2 is YSYEKL. The CDR3 spells CASSQRADYEQYF. In nucleotides, the CDR3 is TGCGCCAGCAGCCAGCGGGCCGACTACGAGCAGTACTTC.

The CDR3 DNA reads as TGTGCCATCAGTGAGTCGCCATCCGGGACAGAGATGACCCAGTACTTC. It encodes CAISESPSGTEMTQYF. V usage is TRBV10-3 and J usage is TRBJ2-5; TRBD1 agrees at 7 bases. The CDR3 extends over 16 amino acids. Trimming at V came to 0 bases and at J to 7 bases, leaving 11 bases not matched to a gene. Looked up from germline, CDR1 is ENHRY and CDR2 is SYGVKD.

This clone was counted between two and nine times. The V gene is TRBV2, the J gene TRBJ1-4, with D maybe TRBD1 (6 bases). With 4 bases removed from V and 4 bases from J, the gap between germline ends came to 7 bases. The germline V gene has CDR1 SNHLY and CDR2 FYNNEI. The CDR3 is 13 residues long. CDR3 region: CASSGTDNEKLFF. CDR3 nucleotide sequence: TGTGCCAGCAGTGGGACAGATAATGAAAAACTGTTTTTT. Combining the CDR3 with reference TRBV2 and TRBJ1-4 gives the whole variable domain EPEVTQTPSHQVTQMGQEVILRCVPISNHLYFYWYRQILGQKVEFLVSFYNNEISEKSEIFDDQFSVERPDGSNFTLKIRSTKLEDSAMYFCASSGTDNEKLFFGSGTQLSVL.